This entry lists 28 T cell receptor beta chains sequenced from one sample in a study of radiation and T cells in renal cell carcinoma. Clones were read by immunoSEQ multiplex PCR, and TCRdb kept only the in-frame ones, dropping some. The sample has around 99,000 clones, 65% to 90% seen once. Time point described: blood 4 weeks post-SBRT, at nephrectomy. Treatment in this sample: 15 Gy SBRT to primary tumor, nephrectomy 4 weeks later. Here the sequenced sample was blood, taken from a patient whose treatment included radiotherapy and nephrectomy. The receptors were gathered from a man aged 60 to 69 with renal cell carcinoma.

The chain combines TRBV7-8 with TRBJ2-5, with 7 bases fitting TRBD2. J lost 4 bases, V lost 5 bases, and 4 bases had no gene match. The CDR3 contains 13 residues. The germline CDR1 and CDR2 sequences are SGHVS and FQNEAQ. The CDR3 sequence is CASSGLDLETQYF. CDR3 DNA: TGTGCCAGCAGCGGACTAGATCTAGAGACCCAGTACTTC.

This clone has a handful of counts. The chain couples TRBV18 to TRBJ1-1; tentatively, D is TRBD1 (6 bases). Germline V gives CDR1 KGHSH, CDR2 LQKENI. Trimming took 6 bases from V and 0 from J, leaving 20 bases between them. The CDR3 is 17 residues long. Written as DNA, the CDR3 is TGTGCCAGCTCGGAAGTAGCAAGGGGGAGGGTGAACACTGAAGCTTTCTTT. Translated: CASSEVARGRVNTEAFF.

The V call is TRBV19, the J call TRBJ2-7; TRBD2 matches at 10 bases. Germline V gene sequence: CDR1 LNHDA, CDR2 SQIVND (reference sequence). Losses at the gene ends were 2 bases for V and 4 bases for J; bases not matched to a gene: 5. The CDR3 sequence is 15 residues long. CDR3 sequence (DNA): TGTGCCAGTAGTATAAGTCCTAGCGGGAGTTACGAGCAGTACTTC. Translating gives CASSISPSGSYEQYF. Full variable domain (missing parts from reference TRBV19 and TRBJ2-7): DGGITQSPKYLFRKEGQNVTLSCEQNLNHDAMYWYRQDPGQGLRLIYYSQIVNDFQKGDIAEGYSVSREKKESFPLTVTSAQKNPTAFYLCASSISPSGSYEQYFGPGTRLTVT.

The chain has TRBV11-3 and TRBJ2-3; the D gene is possibly TRBD2 (6 bases). From germline, CDR1 is SGHNT and CDR2 YENEEA. The V end was cut by 5 bases, the J end by 0 bases, with 9 bases between. The CDR3 length is 14 residues. The CDR3, as DNA: TGTGCCAGCAGCGCTGGAGGGAGCACAGATACGCAGTATTTT. The encoded protein is CASSAGGSTDTQYF.

The chain has TRBV7-2 and TRBJ2-1; 10 bases match TRBD2. The CDR3 covers 15 residues. Germline V lookup: CDR1 SGHTA, CDR2 FQGNSA. V trimming: 5 bases; J trimming: 0 bases; junction bases outside the gene matches: 1. CDR3: CASSPSGSSYNEQFF. CDR3 bases: TGTGCCAGCAGCCCTAGCGGGAGCTCCTACAATGAGCAGTTCTTC.

The gene calls are TRBV12-5 and TRBJ2-5; D remains unclear. Trimming took off 2 bases at V and 5 bases at J, with 6 bases between the two ends. The CDR3 runs 12 residues. Germline V gene data show CDR1 as LGHNT and CDR2 as FRNRAP. CDR3 in amino acids: CASGLSRETQYF. In DNA form, the CDR3 reads TGTGCTAGTGGTTTGTCGCGGGAGACCCAGTACTTC.

The chain carries TRBV19 and TRBJ1-5; D call uncertain. The CDR3 has 13 residues. Trimming stripped 8 bases from V and 0 bases from J, with 8 bases between. Germline lookup yields CDR1 LNHDA and CDR2 SQIVND (reference sequence). The CDR3 DNA is TGTGCCAGTGGAGTGTATAGCAATCAGCCCCAGCATTTT. It encodes CASGVYSNQPQHF.

V and J are TRBV28 and TRBJ2-1, with TRBD1 matching over 8 bases. The V gene end was trimmed by 7 bases and the J gene end by 4 bases; junction bases not matched to a gene: 9. The CDR3 has 15 residues. Germline V gene data show CDR1 as MDHEN and CDR2 as SYDVKM. CDR3 sequence: CASMRTGIIYNEQFF. For the CDR3, the DNA is TGTGCCAGCATGAGGACAGGGATTATTTACAATGAGCAGTTCTTC.

This chain joins TRBV28 and TRBJ2-1; 8 nucleotides align to TRBD2. Germline V gene lookup returns CDR1 MDHEN and CDR2 SYDVKM. Trimming cost V 7 bases and J 7 bases; bases outside gene matches: 9. The CDR3 extends over 14 amino acids. Here the CDR3 reads CASMPGGPLNEQFF. CDR3 DNA: TGTGCCAGCATGCCGGGAGGGCCTTTAAATGAGCAGTTCTTC.

The rearrangement uses TRBV14 and TRBJ2-1; no definite D call. V was cut by 0 bases and J by 0 bases, with 18 bases left in between. The CDR3 extends over 19 amino acids. Germline V gene lookup returns CDR1 SGHDN and CDR2 FVKESK. The CDR3 reads CASSQELVLYSSSYNEQFF. The CDR3 DNA reads TGTGCCAGCAGCCAAGAACTGGTTTTGTACTCCAGCTCCTACAATGAGCAGTTCTTC.

The V and J genes are TRBV9 and TRBJ2-1; 11 nucleotides agree with TRBD2. The CDR3 is 16 residues long. CDR1 and CDR2 from the germline V gene are SGDLS and YYNGEE. V shed 3 bases, J shed 6 bases, and the junction held 8 bases outside the gene matches. CDR3 residues: CASSAQTSGTVNEQFF. The CDR3 DNA follows: TGTGCCAGCAGCGCCCAGACTAGCGGGACCGTCAATGAGCAGTTCTTC.

CDR3 residues: CASSIVLVLGNTEAFF. The CDR3 DNA sequence: TGTGCCAGTAGTATAGTTTTAGTGCTGGGGAACACTGAAGCTTTCTTT. The rearrangement uses TRBV19 and TRBJ1-1; D gene ambiguous. Germline lookup yields CDR1 LNHDA and CDR2 SQIVND (reference sequence). The length of the CDR3 is 16 residues. The V end lost 1 base, the J end lost 1 base, and 13 bases lay between the germline ends.

The chain couples TRBV12-2 to TRBJ2-7; the table's TRBD2 call for D was not verified on the DNA. TRBV12-2 is marked as a pseudogene. This CDR3 has 17 amino acids. CDR3 DNA: TGTGCAAGTCGCTTAGGGCTTCCACTAGCGTCGACCTACGAGCAGTACTTC. It codes for CASRLGLPLASTYEQYF.

The chain couples TRBV10-2 to TRBJ2-2; no clear D gene. The CDR3 length is 14 residues. Germline V gives CDR1 WSHSY, CDR2 SAAADI. The germline V and J ends were trimmed by 6 bases and 4 bases, with 12 bases remaining between them. The CDR3 region has the DNA TGCGCCAGCAGCCAAAGGGCTACCACCGGGGAGCTGTTTTTT. Protein sequence: CASSQRATTGELFF.

This clone showed up just a few times. This chain uses TRBV30 with TRBJ2-1, with 8 bases matching TRBD2. V shed 7 bases and J 9 bases; nucleotides not matched to a gene: 8. Germline V CDR1 and CDR2: GTSNPN, SVGIG (reference sequence). CDR3 length: 12 residues. CDR3 bases: TGTGCCTCAAATTTCGGGGGGGTTGAGCAGTTCTTC. Encoded protein: CASNFGGVEQFF.

This clone is a singleton in its sample. The gene calls are TRBV21-1 and TRBJ1-4. TRBV21-1 is described as a pseudogene. This CDR3 spans 16 amino acids. The CDR3 DNA follows: TGTGCCAGCAGCAAAGCAGAGGCAGATACTAATGAAAAACTGTTTTTT. Its translation is CASSKAEADTNEKLFF.

The chain recombines TRBV18 with TRBJ1-2; 11 bases are shared with TRBD1. The CDR3 runs 14 residues. Germline V lookup: CDR1 KGHSH, CDR2 LQKENI. J gave up 7 bases and V 3 bases, and 4 bases lay outside the gene matches. Written as DNA, the CDR3 is TGTGCCAGCTCACCTCGGACAGGGGGCAGTGGCTACACCTTC. It codes for CASSPRTGGSGYTF. Supplemented by reference TRBV18 and TRBJ1-2, the full variable domain reads NAGVMQNPRHLVRRRGQEARLRCSPMKGHSHVYWYRQLPEEGLKFMVYLQKENIIDESGMPKERFSAEFPKEGPSILRIQQVVRGDSAAYFCASSPRTGGSGYTFGSGTRLTVV.

The rearrangement joins TRBV15 to TRBJ1-1; unclear D gene. The CDR3 totals 12 residues. Trimming took off 0 bases at V and 2 bases at J, with 1 base between the two ends. CDR1 LNHNV and CDR2 YYDKDF come from the germline V gene (reference sequence). As DNA, the CDR3 is TGTGCCACCAGCAGAGAAAACACTGAAGCTTTCTTT. Translation: CATSRENTEAFF.

V and J are TRBV27 and TRBJ1-1; D is uncertain. The CDR3 consists of 13 residues. Germline-derived CDR1 and CDR2 are MNHEY and SMNVEV (reference sequence). V lost 3 bases to trimming and J lost 7 bases, with 12 bases between them. The CDR3 DNA follows: TGTGCCAGCAGTTTGGCTGCGGGCAGTGAAGCTTTCTTT. It translates to CASSLAAGSEAFF.

V and J are TRBV19 and TRBJ2-7; tentatively, D is TRBD2 (5 bases). With 4 bases removed from V and 4 bases from J, the gap between germline ends came to 14 bases. The CDR3 consists of 14 residues. Germline V gene sequence: CDR1 LNHDA, CDR2 SQIVND (reference sequence). The CDR3 coding sequence is TGTGCCAGTAGTACTACCGGGGTCCCTTACGAGCAGTACTTC. As protein: CASSTTGVPYEQYF.

The chain has TRBV6-5 and TRBJ1-1, with D perhaps TRBD1 (6 bases). CDR1 and CDR2 (germline): MNHEY, SVGAGI. The CDR3 sequence is 14 residues long. The V end was cut by 2 bases, the J end by 5 bases, with 12 bases between. DNA for the CDR3: TGTGCCAGCAGTTACGCAGGGGCTGGGACTGAAGCTTTCTTT. This encodes CASSYAGAGTEAFF.

This chain connects TRBV6-4 to TRBJ2-7; 12 positions match TRBD2. The V and J ends lost 11 bases and 7 bases, in that order; junction bases with no gene match: 21. CDR1 MRHNA and CDR2 SNTAGT come from the germline V gene. This CDR3 spans 17 amino acids. In DNA form, the CDR3 reads TGTGCCGTGACGGCAGGACTAGCGGGATTATTGAGTGGGGAGCAGTACTTC. Translation: CAVTAGLAGLLSGEQYF.

This chain links TRBV5-1 with TRBJ2-5; a possible D gene is TRBD2 (5 bases). V was trimmed by 4 bases and J by 1 base, leaving 14 bases between them. The germline CDR1 and CDR2 sequences are SGHRS and YFSETQ. The length of the CDR3 is 15 residues. Here the CDR3 reads CASSRNFEGQETQYF. The DNA of the CDR3 is TGCGCCAGCAGCCGAAATTTTGAGGGCCAAGAGACCCAGTACTTC.

The J gene is TRBJ2-1, the V gene TRBV19, with 7 bases that match TRBD2. Germline assignment: CDR1 LNHDA and CDR2 SQIVND (reference sequence). There are 15 residues in the CDR3. V lost 3 bases, J lost 5 bases, and 7 bases stayed unmatched. The CDR3 nucleotides are TGTGCCAGTAGTATGGCTAGCGGAGCCCACAATGAGCAGTTCTTC. It encodes CASSMASGAHNEQFF.

The rearrangement joins TRBV28 to TRBJ1-5, with D possibly being TRBD1 (5 bases). V dropped 4 bases and J dropped 0 bases, with 16 bases sitting between them. CDR1 and CDR2 (germline): MDHEN, SYDVKM. The CDR3 spans 17 residues. The CDR3 is CASSSIQGTYSNQPQHF. Here the CDR3 DNA reads TGTGCCAGCAGTTCAATCCAGGGAACCTATAGCAATCAGCCCCAGCATTTT.

The CDR3 DNA follows: TGCGCCAGCAGCCATACCCGACAGCTCCGTAATCAGCCCCAGCATTTT. Translation: CASSHTRQLRNQPQHF. The V and J genes are TRBV4-1 and TRBJ1-5; tentative D call: TRBD1 (5 bases). This CDR3 region has 16 residues. Between the trimmed V and J ends, which lost 3 bases and 4 bases, there was a span of 16 bases. Germline CDR1 is MGHRA and CDR2 is YSYEKL.

The chain carries TRBV10-3 and TRBJ2-3, with a possible D match to TRBD1 (6 bases). The germline gives CDR1 ENHRY, CDR2 SYGVKD. V dropped 3 bases and J dropped 5 bases, with 15 bases sitting between them. The CDR3 contains 15 residues. Here the CDR3 reads CAISESAQGGDTQYF. CDR3 DNA sequence: TGTGCCATCAGTGAAAGTGCACAAGGGGGAGATACGCAGTATTTT.

The chain links TRBV6-5 to TRBJ1-1; D is unclear. Trimming cost V 10 bases and J 1 base, with 10 bases left between them. Germline values: CDR1 MNHEY, CDR2 SVGAGI. The CDR3 has 12 residues. This CDR3 reads CATLGPNTEAFF. CDR3 sequence (DNA): TGTGCCACCCTCGGCCCGAACACTGAAGCTTTCTTT.